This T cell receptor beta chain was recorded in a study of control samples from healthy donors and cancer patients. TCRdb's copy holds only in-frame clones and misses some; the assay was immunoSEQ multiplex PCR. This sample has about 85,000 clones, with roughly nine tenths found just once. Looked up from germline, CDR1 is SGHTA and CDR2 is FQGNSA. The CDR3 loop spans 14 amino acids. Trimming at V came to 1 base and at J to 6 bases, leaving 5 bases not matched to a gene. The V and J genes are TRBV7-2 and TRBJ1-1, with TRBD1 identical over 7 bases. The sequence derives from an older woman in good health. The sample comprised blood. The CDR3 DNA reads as TGTGCCAGCAGCTTAGAAGGGGGCCGTCCTGAAGCTTTCTTT. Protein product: CASSLEGGRPEAFF.